What follows are 3 T cell receptor beta chains derived from one specimen sequenced in a study of T cell changes during pregnancy in multiple sclerosis. The assay was immunoSEQ multiplex PCR, and TCRdb's table has in-frame clones only and misses some. Seen here are approximately 82,000 clones, just over 90% observed once, and the top ten hold about 0.45%. Sample: CD4+ T cells from peripheral blood mononuclear cells, taken in the second trimester of pregnancy. The origin of the receptors is a female donor with multiple sclerosis, enrolled in a pregnancy study.

The genes are TRBV7-9 and TRBJ2-7, with TRBD2 matching 12 bases. Germline V gives CDR1 SEHNR, CDR2 FQNEAQ (reference sequence). With 4 bases clipped from V and 4 bases from J, the junction kept 14 bases outside the gene matches. The CDR3 is 18 amino acids. CDR3 in amino acids: CASSSPNPGTSGYYEQYF. CDR3 nucleotides: TGTGCCAGCAGCTCCCCAAACCCCGGGACTAGCGGGTATTACGAGCAGTACTTC.

The chain carries TRBV19 and TRBJ2-3; the D is unclear. Germline V lookup: CDR1 LNHDA, CDR2 SQIVND (reference sequence). The length of the CDR3 is 15 residues. V was clipped by 6 bases and J by 0 bases, with 13 bases between them. The chain's CDR3 is CASSRQVPSTDTQYF. CDR3 sequence (DNA): TGTGCCAGTAGCCGACAAGTCCCTAGCACAGATACGCAGTATTTT.

This chain uses TRBV10-2 with TRBJ1-4; weak D call: TRBD1 (5 bases). The CDR3 covers 14 residues. Germline values: CDR1 WSHSY, CDR2 SAAADI. V dropped 6 bases and J dropped 5 bases, with 13 bases sitting between them. This CDR3 reads CASRNRRGNEKLFF. The CDR3 DNA reads TGCGCCAGCAGGAATAGAAGGGGAAATGAAAAACTGTTTTTT.